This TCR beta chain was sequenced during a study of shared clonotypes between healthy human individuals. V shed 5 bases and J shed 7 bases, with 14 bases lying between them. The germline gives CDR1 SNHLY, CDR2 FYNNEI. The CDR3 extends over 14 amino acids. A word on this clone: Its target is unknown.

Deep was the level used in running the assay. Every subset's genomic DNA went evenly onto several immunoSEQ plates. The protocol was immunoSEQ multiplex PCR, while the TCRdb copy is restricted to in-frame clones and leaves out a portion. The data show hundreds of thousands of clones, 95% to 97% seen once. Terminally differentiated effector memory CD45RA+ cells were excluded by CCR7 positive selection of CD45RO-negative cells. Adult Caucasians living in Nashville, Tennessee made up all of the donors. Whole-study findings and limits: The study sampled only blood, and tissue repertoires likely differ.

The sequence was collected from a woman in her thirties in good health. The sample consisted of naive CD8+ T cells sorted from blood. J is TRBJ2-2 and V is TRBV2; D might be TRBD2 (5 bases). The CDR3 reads CASSPDSPFGELFF. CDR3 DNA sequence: TGTGCCAGCAGTCCGGACTCTCCTTTCGGGGAGCTGTTTTTT.